The source of this TCR beta chain is a study of T cell responses to AZD1222 COVID-19 vaccine. Study-level findings and limits: Donors, mostly white British, included more females; clonal diversity was possibly underestimated.

Germline V gives CDR1 KGHSH, CDR2 LQKENI. This CDR3 contains 17 residues. Trimming at V came to 8 bases and at J to 7 bases, leaving 16 bases not matched to a gene. For this clone: The target antigen is unknown.

Data came from immunoSEQ multiplex PCR; TCRdb stores just in-frame clones and leaves some out. This table holds 95,000 to 150,000 clones, roughly 90% found once. This chain connects TRBV18 to TRBJ1-6; 8 bases map to TRBD1. The receptor's source is an adult in good health. This sample comprised peripheral blood, obtained on day 0 of AZD1222 vaccination. As DNA, the CDR3 is TGTGCCAGCGCCCCCGGAGACAGGGGATCCCTAAATTCACCCCTCCACTTT. It specifies CASAPGDRGSLNSPLHF.